The next 15 T cell receptor beta chains were all read from a single sample in a study of blood T cells in healthy people across ages. Primers used in a second PCR of about 6 to 11 cycles were a sample-barcoded 5' primer and a J-beta primer mix. TCRdb used MiXCR to reprocess the 5' RACE reads, holding one entry per CDR3 protein. The data contain 1.8 million or so distinct CDR3 sequences, about 39% of them singletons. Sequencing was done on a sample of blood. Source of these receptors: a human donor in good health.

The V and J genes are TRBV29-1 and TRBJ2-5; TRBD2 agrees at 8 bases. Germline V gives CDR1 SQVTM, CDR2 ANQGSEA. Trimming took 3 bases from V and 5 from J; bases not matched to a gene: 11. The CDR3 loop spans 15 amino acids. In DNA, the CDR3 is TGCAGCGTTGAGGGACTAGACGATTTCGAGGAGACCCAGTACTTC. This gives the protein CSVEGLDDFEETQYF.

This clonotype has just one count. The rearrangement joins TRBV7-2 to TRBJ1-4; a possible D gene is TRBD1 (5 bases). Germline V gene lookup returns CDR1 SGHTA and CDR2 FQGNSA. This CDR3 contains 15 residues. The V end was cut by 1 base, the J end by 7 bases, with 13 bases between. This CDR3 is CASSLDPGTLEKLFF. CDR3 in DNA: TGTGCCAGCAGCTTAGATCCCGGGACCCTTGAAAAACTGTTTTTT.

This clonotype was seen more than once but under ten times. The CDR3 spells CASSYVAGETDTQYF. CDR3 sequence (DNA): TGTGCCAGCAGTTACGTGGCGGGGGAGACAGATACGCAGTATTTT. V and J are TRBV6-2 or TRBV6-3 and TRBJ2-3; 7 bases fit TRBD2. V lost 2 bases and J lost 3; bases outside the gene matches: 5. The CDR3 is 15 amino acids. Per germline, CDR1 MNHEY and CDR2 SVGEGT.

In its sample, this clonotype was seen a few times. CDR3 sequence reads: CASSLAGTHEQYF. The DNA for the CDR3 is TGTGCCAGCAGTTTAGCAGGGACTCACGAGCAGTACTTC. The chain links TRBV27 to TRBJ2-7, with TRBD2 as a possible D gene (6 bases). Trimming took off 2 bases at V and 5 bases at J, with 10 bases between the two ends. Germline V CDR1 and CDR2: MNHEY, SMNVEV (reference sequence). CDR3 length equals 13 residues.

This clonotype was seen a handful of times. The V and J genes are TRBV6-2 or TRBV6-3 and TRBJ1-5, with a possible D match to TRBD1 (6 bases). CDR1 is MNHEY, CDR2 SVGEGT, per germline. Trimming took 5 bases from V and 1 from J, leaving 18 bases between them. This CDR3 spans 17 amino acids. The CDR3 DNA reads as TGTGCCAGCAGTCCCTCTCGGGGGCCGTGGAGCAATCAGCCCCAGCATTTT. It specifies CASSPSRGPWSNQPQHF.

The rearrangement joins TRBV20-1 to TRBJ1-4; 10 bases align to TRBD1. CDR3 size: 15 residues. Trimming took 2 bases from V and 5 from J; bases not matched to a gene: 5. Germline CDR1 DFQATT, CDR2 SNEGSKA (reference sequence). Here the CDR3 reads CSARSGQGLNEKLFF. CDR3 DNA sequence: TGCAGTGCTAGATCGGGACAGGGGCTCAATGAAAAACTGTTTTTT.

The rearrangement joins TRBV7-9 to TRBJ2-7; D might be TRBD2 (6 bases). The DNA matches TRBJ2-5 better at its end, which makes the J call doubtful. Germline V gives CDR1 SEHNR, CDR2 FQNEAQ (reference sequence). The CDR3 length is 15 residues. The CDR3 region has the DNA TGTGCCAGCAGCTCAGCCGGGACTCCAAAAGAGACCCAGTACTTC. Its translation: CASSSAGTPKETQYF.

This clonotype was seen many times. The chain has TRBV29-1 and TRBJ2-3; D is uncertain. The ends were cut back, 0 bases at V and 1 base at J, with 5 bases in the middle. In germline, CDR1 is SQVTM, CDR2 ANQGSEA. The CDR3 is 13 residues long. The CDR3 region is CSVEDRGTDTQYF. The CDR3 bases are TGCAGCGTTGAAGATAGGGGCACAGATACGCAGTATTTT.

This rearrangement joins TRBV9 to TRBJ2-1; D gene uncertain. The CDR3 totals 14 residues. Germline V lookup: CDR1 SGDLS, CDR2 YYNGEE. V was shortened by 1 base and J by 1 base, with 6 bases between the two germline ends. The CDR3 is CASSVFNSYNEQFF. The CDR3 region has the DNA TGTGCCAGCAGCGTATTCAATTCCTACAATGAGCAGTTCTTC.

The V call is TRBV7-2, the J call TRBJ1-1; D gene unclear. Trimming shortened V by 5 bases and J by 6 bases, and 16 bases separated the two germline ends. Germline loops: CDR1 SGHTA, CDR2 FQGNSA. The CDR3 totals 14 residues. CDR3 amino acids: CASSPDPSSAEAFF. CDR3 nucleotide sequence: TGTGCCAGCAGCCCTGACCCTAGCTCCGCTGAAGCTTTCTTT. The whole variable domain, remainder taken from reference TRBV7-2 and TRBJ1-1, is GAGVSQSPSNKVTEKGKDVELRCDPISGHTALYWYRQSLGQGLEFLIYFQGNSAPDKSGLPSDRFSAERTGGSVSTLTIQRTQQEDSAVYLCASSPDPSSAEAFFGQGTRLTVV.

The chain couples TRBV5-1 to TRBJ2-5; D possibly uses TRBD1 or TRBD2 (6 bases each). V was cut by 4 bases and J by 4 bases, with 17 bases left in between. CDR1 is SGHRS, CDR2 YFSETQ, per germline. The CDR3 is made up of 15 amino acids. This chain's CDR3 is CASSRDVGGGETQYF. For the CDR3, the DNA is TGCGCCAGCAGCAGGGACGTAGGGGGAGGAGAGACCCAGTACTTC.

The chain employs TRBV7-6 and TRBJ2-7; D may be TRBD1 or TRBD2 (5 bases each). This CDR3 is 14 amino acids long. Germline values: CDR1 SGHVS, CDR2 FNYEAQ. The ends were cut back, 6 bases at V and 6 bases at J, with 18 bases in the middle. In nucleotides, the CDR3 is TGTGCCAGCAGTCCCACGGGGCCCTATGGCGAGCAGTACTTC. As protein: CASSPTGPYGEQYF.

The chain combines TRBV12-3 or TRBV12-4 with TRBJ2-1, with D possibly matching TRBD1 (5 bases). The CDR3 runs to 14 residues. Trimming shortened V by 3 bases and J by 8 bases, and 14 bases separated the two germline ends. The CDR3: CASSLDLPQDEQFF. In DNA form, the CDR3 reads TGTGCCAGCAGTTTGGACCTCCCACAGGATGAGCAGTTCTTC.

The chain has TRBV20-1 and TRBJ2-7; 10 bases fit TRBD2. The trim removed 6 bases at V and 4 bases at J, leaving 12 bases unmatched. The CDR3 is made up of 15 amino acids. CDR1 and CDR2 (germline): DFQATT, SNEGSKA (reference sequence). The CDR3 sequence: CSAPRASGGLYEQYF. The CDR3 nucleotides read TGCAGTGCCCCACGGGCTAGCGGGGGCCTATACGAGCAGTACTTC.

The CDR3 region is CASSPPDLRSSPLHF. CDR3 nucleotide sequence: TGTGCCAGCAGTCCCCCGGACCTGAGGAGTTCACCCCTCCACTTT. V usage is TRBV28 and J usage is TRBJ1-6; no firm D call. CDR1 and CDR2 (germline): MDHEN, SYDVKM. The germline V and J ends were trimmed by 5 bases and 9 bases, with 17 bases remaining between them. There are 15 residues in the CDR3.